This T cell receptor (beta chain) derives from a study of identical twins. V was clipped by 7 bases and J by 0 bases, with 13 bases between them. Germline CDR1 reads DFQATT; CDR2 reads SNEGSKA (reference sequence). This CDR3 comprises 14 residues. Study results and caveats: A lower insertion count was a feature of abundant cord blood beta clonotypes, with no such feature in memory repertoires. The study found that models underestimated out-of-frame TCR alpha sharing in monozygotic twins. Out-of-frame alpha sequences shared by twins were enriched for low generation probability.

TCRdb re-derived calls from the 5' RACE reads in MiXCR, one entry per CDR3 protein. The table includes about 240,000 distinct CDR3 sequences, 10% detected once. Each donor (without exception) was a healthy Caucasian. Of note for this clonotype: The antigen is not known.

The chain combines TRBV20-1 with TRBJ2-1; tentative D call: TRBD2 (7 bases). This receptor was obtained from a man in his fifties in good health. Material: memory T cells sorted from blood. Here the CDR3 reads CSGGGDISYNEQFF. In DNA form, the CDR3 reads TGCAGTGGGGGGGGGGACATCTCCTACAATGAGCAGTTCTTC.